The clone carrying this TCR beta chain turned up a few times. Purified naive CD4+ T cells were depleted of CD25+ Tregs. After removal of 3 bases from V and 1 base from J, the junction contained 3 bases not matched to a gene. Per germline, CDR1 SGHTA and CDR2 FQGNSA. This CDR3 region has 16 residues. From the 5' RACE reads, TCRdb called clonotypes with MiXCR, one entry per CDR3 protein. The table records 45,000 to 55,000 distinct CDR3 sequences, around 24% of them present only once. V gene TRBV7-2 combines with J gene TRBJ2-6, with 7 positions matching TRBD1. What was sequenced was tumor-infiltrating naive CD4+ T cells sorted from the breast tumor. Regarding subset: naive CD4+ T cells, CD4+CD45RA+CD25-. This TCR derives from a female donor with breast cancer. The CDR3 nucleotides are TGTGCCAGCAGCTTGACAGGGATTTCTGGGGCCAACGTCCTGACTTTC. Residues: CASSLTGISGANVLTF.